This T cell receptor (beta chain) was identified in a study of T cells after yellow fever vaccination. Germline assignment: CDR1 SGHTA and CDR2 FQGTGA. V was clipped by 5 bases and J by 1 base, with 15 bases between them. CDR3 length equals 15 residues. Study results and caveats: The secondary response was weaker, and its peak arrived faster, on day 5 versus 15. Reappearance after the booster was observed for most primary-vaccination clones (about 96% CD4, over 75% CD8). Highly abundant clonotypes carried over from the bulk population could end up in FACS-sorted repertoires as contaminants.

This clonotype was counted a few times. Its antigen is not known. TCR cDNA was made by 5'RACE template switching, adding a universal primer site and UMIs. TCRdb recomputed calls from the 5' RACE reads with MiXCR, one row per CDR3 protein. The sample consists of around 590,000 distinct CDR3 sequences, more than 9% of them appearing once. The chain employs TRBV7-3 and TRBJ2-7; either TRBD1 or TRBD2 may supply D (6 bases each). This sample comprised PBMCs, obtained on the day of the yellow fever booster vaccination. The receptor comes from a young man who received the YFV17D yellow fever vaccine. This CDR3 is CASSLTGAGSYEQYF. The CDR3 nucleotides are TGTGCCAGCAGCCTCACGGGGGCTGGGTCCTACGAGCAGTACTTC.